This T cell receptor beta chain originates from a study of CD8 T cells in Susac syndrome. The study's findings and limits: In Susac syndrome, the CD4+ T cell repertoires did not show clonal expansion.

When the RNA was reverse transcribed, random hexamers were used with an input of roughly 0.45 to 1 ug. The immunoSEQ assay covered 54 Vbeta and 13 Jbeta segments for CDR3. MiXCR was run by TCRdb on the immunoSEQ multiplex PCR reads, yielding one entry per CDR3 protein. The sample has about 94,000 distinct CDR3 sequences; just under 95% are singletons. High-throughput TCR beta sequencing covered peripheral CD8+ and CD4+ T cells. Negative magnetic isolation gave CD8+ and CD4+ cells; FACS enriched CD8+ TEMRA. Germline V gene sequence: CDR1 ENHRY, CDR2 SYGVKD. The V end lost 3 bases, the J end lost 1 base, and 8 bases lay between the germline ends. CDR3 size: 14 residues. About this clonotype itself: Its antigen is currently unknown.

The chain carries TRBV10-3 and TRBJ2-3; D is uncertain. Sequenced sample: CD4+ T cells from PBMCs. This receptor was identified in a human donor with Susac syndrome. CDR3 DNA sequence: TGTGCCATCAGTGATCTGCAGGGCACAGATACGCAGTATTTT. Its protein is CAISDLQGTDTQYF.